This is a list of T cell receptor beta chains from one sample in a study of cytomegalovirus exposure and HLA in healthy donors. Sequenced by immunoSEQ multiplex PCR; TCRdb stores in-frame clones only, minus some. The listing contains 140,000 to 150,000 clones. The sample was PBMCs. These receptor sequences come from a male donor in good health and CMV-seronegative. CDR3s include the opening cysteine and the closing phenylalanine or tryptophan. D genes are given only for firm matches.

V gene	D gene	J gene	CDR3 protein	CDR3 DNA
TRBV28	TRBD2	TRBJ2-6	CASSRGGGSGANVLTF	TGTGCCAGCAGCCGGGGGGGCGGCTCTGGGGCCAACGTCCTGACTTTC
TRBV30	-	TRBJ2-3	CAWSSGVDTQYF	TGTGCCTGGAGTTCGGGGGTAGATACGCAGTATTTT
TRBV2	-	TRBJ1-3	CASSYRTARELPDSGNTIYF	TGTGCCAGCAGTTACCGGACAGCAAGAGAACTTCCCGACTCTGGAAACACCATATATTTT
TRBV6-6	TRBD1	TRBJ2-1	CASSHRDRARGEQFF	TGTGCCAGCAGTCACCGGGACAGGGCCCGAGGTGAGCAGTTCTTC
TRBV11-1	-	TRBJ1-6	CASRPARDYNSPLHF	TGTGCCAGCCGCCCAGCCCGGGACTATAATTCACCCCTCCACTTT
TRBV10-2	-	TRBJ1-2	CASTGGGINGYTF	TGCGCCAGCACCGGCGGGGGGATTAATGGCTACACCTTC
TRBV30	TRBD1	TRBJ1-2	CAWSAGGTADYGYTF	TGTGCCTGGAGTGCGGGCGGGACAGCCGACTATGGCTACACCTTC
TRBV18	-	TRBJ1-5	CASSSRQADNQPQHF	TGTGCCAGCTCGTCCCGACAGGCCGACAATCAGCCCCAGCATTTT
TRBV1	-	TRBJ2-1	CTSSLIKRDSNLSSYNEQFF	TGCACCAGCAGCCTAATTAAACGGGACTCCAACTTAAGCTCCTACAATGAGCAGTTCTTC
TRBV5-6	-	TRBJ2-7	CASSLSEFSRNGQYF	TGTGCCAGCAGCTTGTCGGAGTTTTCCCGCAACGGGCAGTACTTC
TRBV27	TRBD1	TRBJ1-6	CASSFQGGYNSPLHF	TGTGCCAGCAGTTTCCAAGGGGGCTACAATTCACCCCTCCACTTT
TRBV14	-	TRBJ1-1	CASSQERVAEAFF	TGTGCCAGCAGCCAAGAGAGAGTGGCTGAAGCTTTCTTT
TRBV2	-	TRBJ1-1	CASGRRTHAFF	TGTGCCAGCGGTCGGAGGACGCATGCTTTCTTT
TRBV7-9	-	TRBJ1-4	CASSWVEEDEKLFF	TGTGCCAGCAGCTGGGTAGAGGAGGATGAAAAACTGTTTTTT
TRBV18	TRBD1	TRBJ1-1	CASSSNTGGTEAFF	TGTGCCAGCTCATCTAATACAGGGGGCACTGAAGCTTTCTTT
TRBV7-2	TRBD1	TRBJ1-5	CASSLGSGGGRNQPQHF	TGTGCCAGCAGCTTAGGTTCCGGAGGGGGCCGCAATCAGCCCCAGCATTTT
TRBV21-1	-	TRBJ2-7	CASSKGAGGSDTGDYEQYF	TGTGCCAGCAGCAAAGGAGCGGGAGGGTCCGACACGGGGGATTACGAGCAGTACTTC
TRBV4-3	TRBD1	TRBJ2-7	CASSQDTAQGAYEQYF	TGCGCCAGCAGCCAAGATACGGCACAGGGGGCCTACGAGCAGTACTTC
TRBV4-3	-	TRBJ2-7	CASSPVGDNLFYEQYF	TGCGCCAGCAGCCCAGTGGGGGACAATCTTTTCTACGAGCAGTACTTC
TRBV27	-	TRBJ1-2	CASRSPGNYGYTF	TGTGCCAGCAGGTCTCCAGGGAACTATGGCTACACCTTC
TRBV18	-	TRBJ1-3	CASSLLSLDGNTIYF	TGTGCCAGCTCACTTCTGAGTTTAGATGGAAACACCATATATTTT
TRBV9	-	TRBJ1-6	CASSVAGADSPLHF	TGTGCCAGCAGCGTTGCAGGGGCGGATTCACCCCTCCACTTT
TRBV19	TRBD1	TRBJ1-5	CASLATGGVYGQPQHF	TGTGCCAGCCTTGCTACAGGGGGGGTGTACGGTCAGCCCCAGCATTTT
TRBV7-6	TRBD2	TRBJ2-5	CASSLRLAGGETQYF	TGTGCCAGCAGCTTAAGACTAGCGGGAGGTGAGACCCAGTACTTC
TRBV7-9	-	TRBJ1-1	CASSKTVNTEAFF	TGTGCCAGCAGCAAGACAGTGAACACTGAAGCTTTCTTT
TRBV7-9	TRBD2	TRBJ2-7	CASSPSSGNQYF	TGTGCCAGCAGCCCATCTAGCGGGAACCAGTACTTC
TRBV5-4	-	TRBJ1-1	CASSLKGAAFF	TGTGCCAGCAGCTTGAAAGGGGCGGCTTTCTTT
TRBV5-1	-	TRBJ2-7	CASSLDSGSTYEQYF	TGCGCCAGCAGCTTGGACTCAGGAAGTACCTACGAGCAGTACTTC
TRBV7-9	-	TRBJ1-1	CASSPGIYQTEAFF	TGTGCCAGCAGCCCAGGGATTTATCAAACTGAAGCTTTCTTT
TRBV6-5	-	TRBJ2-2	CATSAGRHTGELFF	TGTGCCACATCGGCGGGGAGGCACACCGGGGAGCTGTTTTTT
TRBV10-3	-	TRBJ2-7	CAIRNGSGEQYF	TGTGCCATCAGGAACGGATCGGGCGAGCAGTACTTC
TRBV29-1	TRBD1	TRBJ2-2	CSVLGQENSNTGELFF	TGCAGCGTTCTGGGACAGGAAAACTCGAACACCGGGGAGCTGTTTTTT
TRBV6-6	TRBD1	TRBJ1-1	CASRSQGFGNTEAFF	TGTGCCAGCAGGTCACAGGGGTTCGGGAACACTGAAGCTTTCTTT
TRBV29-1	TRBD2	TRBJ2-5	CSVGYRGGGETQYF	TGCAGCGTGGGGTATCGGGGGGGAGGAGAGACCCAGTACTTC
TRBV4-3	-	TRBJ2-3	CASSQGQTSDTQYF	TGCGCCAGCAGCCAAGGGCAGACTTCAGATACGCAGTATTTT
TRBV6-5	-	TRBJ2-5	CASSFLKGVAQETQYF	TGTGCCAGCAGTTTCCTAAAGGGAGTTGCCCAAGAGACCCAGTACTTC
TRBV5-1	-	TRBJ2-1	CASSLADSNEQFF	TGCGCCAGCAGCTTGGCTGACTCCAATGAGCAGTTCTTC
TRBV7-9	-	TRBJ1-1	CASSLLPGVNTEAFF	TGTGCCAGCAGCTTACTTCCAGGGGTGAACACTGAAGCTTTCTTT
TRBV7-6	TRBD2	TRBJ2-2	CASLLGSGGNTGELFF	TGTGCCAGCCTTTTAGGTAGCGGGGGAAACACCGGGGAGCTGTTTTTT
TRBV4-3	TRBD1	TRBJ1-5	CASSQDRNNQPQHF	TGCGCCAGCAGCCAGGACAGGAACAATCAGCCCCAGCATTTT
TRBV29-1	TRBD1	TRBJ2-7	CSVASGTGGFEQYF	TGCAGCGTCGCCTCCGGGACAGGGGGATTCGAGCAGTACTTC
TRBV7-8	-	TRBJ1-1	CASTTTASKTEAFF	TGTGCCAGCACCACGACAGCTTCCAAAACTGAAGCTTTCTTT
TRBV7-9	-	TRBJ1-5	CASSPTWDNRPQPQHF	TGTGCCAGCAGCCCGACCTGGGACAATAGGCCTCAGCCCCAGCATTTT
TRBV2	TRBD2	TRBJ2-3	CASSEGLAGADTQYF	TGTGCCAGCAGTGAAGGACTAGCGGGAGCAGATACGCAGTATTTT
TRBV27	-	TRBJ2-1	CASDSPSGTPSENEQFF	TGTGCCAGCGACTCTCCATCCGGGACACCGAGTGAGAATGAGCAGTTCTTC
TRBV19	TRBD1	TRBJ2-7	CASSPGQGVYEQYF	TGTGCCAGTAGCCCCGGACAGGGTGTCTACGAGCAGTACTTC
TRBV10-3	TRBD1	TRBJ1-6	CASHRGTYNSPLHF	TGTGCCTCCCACAGGGGGACCTATAATTCACCCCTCCACTTT
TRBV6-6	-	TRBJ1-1	CASSVTGTEAFF	TGTGCCAGCAGCGTAACAGGGACTGAAGCTTTCTTT
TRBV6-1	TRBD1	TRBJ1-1	CASSEDRDTEAFF	TGTGCCAGCAGTGAGGACAGGGACACTGAAGCTTTCTTT
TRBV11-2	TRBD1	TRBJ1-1	CASSPGGTEAFF	TGTGCCAGCAGCCCAGGGGGCACTGAAGCTTTCTTT
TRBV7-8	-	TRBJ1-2	CASSEGTYYGYTF	TGTGCCAGCAGCGAGGGGACATATTATGGCTACACCTTC
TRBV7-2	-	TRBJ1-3	CASSFQESPSLKNTIYF	TGTGCCAGCAGCTTTCAAGAGTCCCCGTCTTTAAAAAACACCATATATTTT
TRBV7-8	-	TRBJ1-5	CASSSSNGPGRAFSNQPQHF	TGTGCCAGCAGCTCCTCGAATGGTCCAGGGAGGGCCTTTAGCAATCAGCCCCAGCATTTT
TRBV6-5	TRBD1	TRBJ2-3	CASSLGQGLPPDTQYF	TGTGCCAGCAGTTTAGGACAGGGTCTTCCTCCAGATACGCAGTATTTT
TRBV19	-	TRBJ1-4	CASSGQGKEKLFF	TGTGCCAGTAGTGGCCAGGGGAAGGAAAAACTGTTTTTT
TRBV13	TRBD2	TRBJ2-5	CASSSFGRDVETQYF	TGTGCCAGCAGTTCCTTCGGGAGGGATGTGGAGACCCAGTACTTC